The rows below give T cell receptor beta chains drawn from one sample of a study of T cells after yellow fever vaccination. Using its own MiXCR run on the 5' RACE reads, TCRdb lists one record per CDR3 protein. The sample yields about 220,000 distinct CDR3 sequences, approximately 3% seen once. Sequenced here: CD4+ T cells sorted from PBMCs, sampled 10 days after the yellow fever booster vaccination. These receptors all come from a man in his late teens or twenties who received the YFV17D yellow fever vaccine. Each CDR3 is given with its conserved first and last residue. Fields, in order: clone size, CDR3 length, D gene, V gene, J gene, CDR3 protein, CDR3 DNA. D genes are given only for firm matches. The size of a clone is reported for some rows only, either as once, few or many, or as a class for expanded clones.

few	19	.	TRBV4-1	TRBJ2-6	CASSQDQGGAPSGANVLTF	TGCGCCAGCAGCCAAGACCAAGGGGGGGCCCCCTCTGGGGCCAACGTCCTGACTTTC
.	13	TRBD2	TRBV6-5	TRBJ2-5	CASRGAGVETQYF	TGTGCCAGCAGGGGTGCGGGGGTGGAGACCCAGTACTTC
many	16	.	TRBV5-1	TRBJ2-5	CASSLGSAGRRETQYF	TGCGCCAGCAGCTTGGGTTCTGCGGGGCGGAGGGAGACCCAGTACTTC
many	15	.	TRBV24-1	TRBJ2-1	CATTAGGRPYNEQFF	TGTGCCACCACGGCAGGGGGGCGGCCCTACAATGAGCAGTTCTTC
many	12	.	TRBV7-2	TRBJ2-3	CASSLYLDTQYF	TGTGCCAGCAGCTTATACTTAGATACGCAGTATTTT
many	16	TRBD1	TRBV7-9	TRBJ1-4	CASSPLRRQGNEKLFF	TGTGCCAGCAGCCCCCTCCGGCGACAGGGGAATGAAAAACTGTTTTTT
.	13	TRBD1	TRBV2	TRBJ1-4	CASTGTGNEKLFF	TGTGCCAGCACCGGGACAGGCAATGAAAAACTGTTTTTT
many	17	TRBD2	TRBV7-9	TRBJ2-3	CASSPRTSGGATDTQYF	TGTGCCAGCAGCCCTAGGACTAGCGGGGGGGCCACAGATACGCAGTATTTT
.	13	.	TRBV5-1	TRBJ1-1	CASSLLEGTEAFF	TGCGCCAGCAGCTTGTTGGAGGGCACTGAAGCTTTCTTT
many	14	.	TRBV20-1	TRBJ1-1	CSASDSSRNTEAFF	TGCAGTGCTAGCGACAGTTCGCGGAACACTGAAGCTTTCTTT
few	12	.	TRBV20-1	TRBJ1-5	CSASYATEPQHF	TGCAGTGCTAGCTACGCCACGGAGCCCCAGCATTTT
few	14	TRBD1	TRBV5-1	TRBJ2-4	CASSLEGAVNIQYF	TGCGCCAGCAGCTTAGAGGGGGCTGTAAACATTCAGTACTTC
.	11	.	TRBV20-1	TRBJ2-7	CSARGVGEQYF	TGCAGTGCTAGAGGCGTCGGCGAGCAGTACTTC
.	19	TRBD1	TRBV15	TRBJ1-3	CATSLNLGRTGPNGNTIYF	TGTGCCACCAGCCTCAACCTGGGCAGGACAGGGCCAAATGGAAACACCATATATTTT